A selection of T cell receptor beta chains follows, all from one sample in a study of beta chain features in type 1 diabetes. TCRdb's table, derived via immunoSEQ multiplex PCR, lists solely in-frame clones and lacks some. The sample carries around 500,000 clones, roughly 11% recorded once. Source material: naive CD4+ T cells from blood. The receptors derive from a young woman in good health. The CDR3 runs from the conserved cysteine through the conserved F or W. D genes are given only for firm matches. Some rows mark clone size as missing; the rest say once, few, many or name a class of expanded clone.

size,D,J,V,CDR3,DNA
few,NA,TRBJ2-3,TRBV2,CASSVFGRAVNTQYF,TGTGCCAGCAGTGTCTTCGGGCGAGCGGTAAATACGCAGTATTTT
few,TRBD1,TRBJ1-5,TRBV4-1,CASSQEGTGNQPQHF,TGCGCCAGCAGCCAAGAAGGGACAGGGAATCAGCCCCAGCATTTT
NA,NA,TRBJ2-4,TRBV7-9,CASSRPEGLAKNIQYF,TGTGCCAGCAGCAGGCCCGAGGGGCTAGCCAAAAACATTCAGTACTTC
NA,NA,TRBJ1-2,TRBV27,CASGTRGYYGYTF,TGTGCCAGCGGGACCCGGGGCTACTATGGCTACACCTTC
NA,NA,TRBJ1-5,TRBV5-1,CASSSEGFGNQPQHF,TGCGCCAGCAGCTCCGAAGGGTTCGGCAATCAGCCCCAGCATTTT
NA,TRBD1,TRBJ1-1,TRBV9,CASSSRQGAGTEAFF,TGTGCCAGCAGCTCCCGACAGGGGGCAGGAACTGAAGCTTTCTTT
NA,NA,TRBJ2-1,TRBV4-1,CASRQLGVRVGPSNEQFF,TGCGCCAGCAGACAGCTAGGCGTCAGGGTGGGTCCTTCCAATGAGCAGTTCTTC
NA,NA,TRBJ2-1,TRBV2,CASGKTFNEQFF,TGTGCCAGCGGAAAGACGTTCAATGAGCAGTTCTTC
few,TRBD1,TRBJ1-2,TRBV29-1,CSVWGTGLANYGYTF,TGCAGCGTTTGGGGGACAGGGTTAGCTAACTATGGCTACACCTTC
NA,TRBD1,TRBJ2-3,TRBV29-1,CSAKGRGHGTDTQYF,TGCAGCGCCAAGGGCAGGGGGCATGGCACAGATACGCAGTATTTT
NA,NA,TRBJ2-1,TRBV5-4,CASSSDDTDEQFF,TGTGCCAGCAGCTCCGACGACACCGATGAGCAGTTCTTC
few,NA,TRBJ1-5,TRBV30,CAWSKGNNQPQHF,TGTGCCTGGAGTAAGGGTAACAATCAGCCCCAGCATTTT